This section outlines one TCR beta chain sequence together with its context. What it recognizes is unknown. Compared with germline, one end of the junction differs, possibly owing to a read error. The CDR3 spans 15 residues. The germline V gene encodes CDR1 MDHEN and CDR2 SYDVKM. These data are taken from a study of Graves' ophthalmopathy and Graves' hyperthyroidism. Study overall: Hyperthyroidism is called stable when no ophthalmopathy develops within 18 months of follow-up. Study findings and constraints: In predicting ophthalmopathy progression, the model reached approximately 71% sensitivity and 72.22% specificity. Detection in blood was also observed for most expanded thyroid clonotypes above 0.001 frequency.

Aged 18 to 65, hyperthyroidism patients had been newly diagnosed, with under 2 months' duration. The TCR beta CDR3 regions underwent amplification from RNA transcripts. The first-round RT-PCR employed HTBI primers together with the Qiagen OneStep RT-PCR kit. A multiplex PCR was then performed as the second round. TCRdb re-derived calls from the multiplex PCR reads in MiXCR, one entry per CDR3 protein. The table includes 580,000 or so distinct CDR3 sequences, under 45% detected once. The V call is TRBV28, the J call TRBJ2-5; D is possibly TRBD1 (6 bases). The specimen sequenced was peripheral blood or thyroid tissue (not recorded which). The receptor comes from an adult man with Graves' hyperthyroidism. The CDR3 is CASSPSGVKGETQHF. DNA of the CDR3: TGTGCCAGCAGTCCCTCGGGCGTCAAGGGGGAGACCCAGCACTTC.